This T cell receptor beta chain was observed in a study of shared clonotypes between healthy human individuals. Germline CDR1 LNHNV, CDR2 YYDKDF (reference sequence). This CDR3 is 17 amino acids long. Trimming stripped 0 bases from V and 5 bases from J, with 16 bases between. Assay: immunoSEQ multiplex PCR; the TCRdb copy retains only in-frame clones and omits some. The sample contains about 2 million clones, over 85% of which appear only once. Naivety among CD8 cells was defined by CD45RO negativity and positive CCR7 selection, thereby excluding terminally differentiated effector memory CD45RA+ cells.

This chain links TRBV15 with TRBJ1-4, with a tentative D call TRBD1 (5 bases). Sequenced sample: naive CD8+ T cells sorted from blood. The receptor's source is a young man in good health. The CDR3 region is CATSRDYPGLSNEKLFF. The CDR3 nucleotides are TGTGCCACCAGCAGAGACTATCCGGGACTGTCGAATGAAAAACTGTTTTTT.